The 13 T cell receptor beta chains in this list originate from one sample, sequenced in a study of Ad26.COV2.S vaccination and SARS-CoV-2 variants. Profiled with immunoSEQ multiplex PCR; TCRdb holds only in-frame clones, not every one. The data hold approximately 500,000 clones, with roughly 89% observed a single time. Treatment indicated: 19 received Ad26.COV2.S at low or high dose, single or two shots; roughly five received placebo; per-sample allocation not given. The samples were gathered on day 63 after the first injection of vaccine or placebo. The input for sequencing was peripheral blood, taken in a trial of Ad26.COV2.S vaccine versus placebo. These receptors were taken from a person aged 18 to 65 who received the Ad26.COV2.S COVID-19 vaccine or a placebo.

The chain recombines TRBV19 with TRBJ2-2; D is unclear. Between the trimmed V and J ends, which lost 2 bases and 7 bases, there was a span of 5 bases. CDR1 is LNHDA and CDR2 is SQIVND in the germline V gene (reference sequence). The CDR3 has 12 residues. CDR3 amino acids: CASSIWIGELFF. The CDR3 DNA is TGTGCCAGTAGTATATGGATCGGGGAGCTGTTTTTT.

J is TRBJ1-6 and V is TRBV13; 7 bases match TRBD1. The CDR3 length is 14 residues. Looked up from germline, CDR1 is PRHDT and CDR2 is FYEKMQ (reference sequence). Losses at the gene ends were 5 bases for V and 7 bases for J; bases not matched to a gene: 5. The CDR3 DNA follows: TGTGCCAGCAGCCGGGGGACAGAGAATTCACCCCTCCACTTT. As protein: CASSRGTENSPLHF.

The chain employs TRBV3-1 (or the pseudogene TRBV3-2) and TRBJ2-3, with 9 bases matching TRBD1. This CDR3 is built from 16 residues. CDR1 and CDR2 (germline): LGHDT, YNNKEL (reference sequence). Germline trimming cut 10 bases from V and 2 bases from J; bases unmatched to any gene: 13. This CDR3 reads CANSPGQGPNTDTQYF. The CDR3 DNA follows: TGTGCCAACAGTCCGGGACAGGGACCCAACACAGATACGCAGTATTTT.

The V call is TRBV10-3, the J call TRBJ2-6, with 7 bases lining up with TRBD2. Germline values: CDR1 ENHRY, CDR2 SYGVKD. CDR3 length equals 17 residues. The trim removed 4 bases at V and 0 bases at J, leaving 6 bases unmatched. The DNA for the CDR3 is TGTGCCATCAGTGGTGCTAGCGGACCCTCTGGGGCCAACGTCCTGACTTTC. This sequence encodes CAISGASGPSGANVLTF.

The chain employs TRBV11-2 and TRBJ1-4; D unclear. CDR1 is SGHAT and CDR2 is FQNNGV in the germline V gene. This CDR3 is built from 16 residues. V lost 4 bases, J lost 2 bases, and 14 bases lay in between. Here the CDR3 reads CASSSTSRRTNEKLFF. CDR3 sequence (DNA): TGTGCCAGCAGCTCTACCTCCCGGCGGACTAATGAAAAACTGTTTTTT.

The V and J genes are TRBV15 and TRBJ1-2; no firm D call. V lost 0 bases and J lost 1, with 9 bases in between. This CDR3 region has 15 residues. Germline CDR1 and CDR2: LNHNV and YYDKDF (reference sequence). The CDR3 loop reads CATSRDRLSNYGYTF. The CDR3 region has the DNA TGTGCCACCAGCAGAGATCGACTTAGTAACTATGGCTACACCTTC.

The chain employs TRBV5-1 and TRBJ1-4; 7 bases map to TRBD1. CDR3 length: 16 amino acids. The germline V gene encodes CDR1 SGHRS and CDR2 YFSETQ. The V segment lost 3 bases and the J segment 0 bases; nucleotides outside the gene matches: 5. The CDR3 DNA follows: TGCGCCAGCAGCTCGGGACAGCGAGCAACTAATGAAAAACTGTTTTTT. This gives the protein CASSSGQRATNEKLFF.

The chain couples TRBV5-1 to TRBJ2-7; D call uncertain. The CDR3 runs 12 residues. The germline CDR1 and CDR2 sequences are SGHRS and YFSETQ. Deletions cut 1 base from V and 6 bases from J, with 8 bases between. CDR3 amino acids: CASSLFGREQYF. The DNA for the CDR3 is TGCGCCAGCAGCTTGTTCGGGCGCGAGCAGTACTTC.

The chain joins TRBV2 to TRBJ2-7, with TRBD2 as a possible D gene (6 bases). This CDR3 has 16 amino acids. Germline V lookup: CDR1 SNHLY, CDR2 FYNNEI. The V and J ends lost 3 bases and 2 bases respectively, with 17 bases between them. The CDR3 region is CASSDEVADLAYEQYF. The CDR3 region has the DNA TGTGCCAGCAGTGACGAGGTAGCGGACTTGGCCTACGAGCAGTACTTC.

This chain connects TRBV5-4 to TRBJ2-1; TRBD1 aligns across 9 bases. CDR3 length: 16 residues. J lost 9 bases, V lost 2 bases, and 12 bases had no gene match. The germline V gene has CDR1 SGHNT and CDR2 YYREEE (reference sequence). The CDR3 DNA reads TGTGCCAGCAGCTTATACCACGGGACAGGGCGCGTTGAGCAGTTCTTC. This sequence encodes CASSLYHGTGRVEQFF.

About this clone itself: Other DNA sequences from this sample encode an identical CDR3 as well. The chain has TRBV6-5 and TRBJ1-4, with D perhaps matching TRBD1 (5 bases). The CDR3 extends over 15 amino acids. V was clipped by 3 bases and J by 1 base, with 9 bases between them. The germline V gene encodes CDR1 MNHEY and CDR2 SVGAGI. The CDR3 loop reads CASSYSGGTNEKLFF. The CDR3 bases are TGTGCCAGCAGTTATTCGGGGGGAACTAATGAAAAACTGTTTTTT.

This chain uses TRBV15 with TRBJ1-3; TRBD1 is a possible D gene (5 bases). Germline V CDR1 and CDR2: LNHNV, YYDKDF (reference sequence). Deletions cut 5 bases from V and 0 bases from J, with 14 bases between. The CDR3 is 16 amino acids. CDR3 nucleotide sequence: TGTGCCACCAGCTCACCCGGGACCCGCTCTGGAAACACCATATATTTT. Translated, it gives CATSSPGTRSGNTIYF. Variable domain in full (rest from reference TRBV15 and TRBJ1-3): DAMVIQNPRYQVTQFGKPVTLSCSQTLNHNVMYWYQQKSSQAPKLLFHYYDKDFNNEADTPDNFQSRRPNTSFCFLDIRSPGLGDTAMYLCATSSPGTRSGNTIYFGEGSWLTVV.

This chain's CDR3 is CASTALGTSGNEQFF. CDR3 DNA: TGTGCCAGCACCGCACTCGGGACTAGCGGCAATGAGCAGTTCTTC. The V call is TRBV6-5, the J call TRBJ2-1; 11 bases fit TRBD2. The length of the CDR3 is 15 residues. Losses at the gene ends were 7 bases for V and 6 bases for J; bases not matched to a gene: 8. The V gene's germline CDR1 is MNHEY and CDR2 SVGAGI.